This T cell receptor beta chain was documented in a study of blood T cell repertoires in COVID-19. Per the germline V gene, CDR1 is SGHAT and CDR2 is FQNNGV. Trimming shortened V by 2 bases and J by 5 bases, and 12 bases separated the two germline ends. The CDR3 covers 14 residues. Method: immunoSEQ multiplex PCR; TCRdb's copy keeps in-frame clones and lacks some. The top ten clones hold around 7% of a sample with approximately 190,000 clones, about 80% of them seen once. The V gene is TRBV11-2, the J gene TRBJ1-2; no definite D call. Sequencing used PBMCs or T cells enriched from blood (not recorded which). The receptor was isolated from a man aged 35 to 55 who had recovered from COVID-19. The CDR3 bases are TGTGCCAGCAGCTTATTTAAGAGAAAGTATGGCTACACCTTC. As protein: CASSLFKRKYGYTF. Variable domain in full (rest from reference TRBV11-2 and TRBJ1-2): EAGVAQSPRYKIIEKRQSVAFWCNPISGHATLYWYQQILGQGPKLLIQFQNNGVVDDSQLPKDRFSAERLKGVDSTLKIQPAKLEDSAVYLCASSLFKRKYGYTFGSGTRLTVV.